The TCR beta chain under discussion was sequenced for a study of cytomegalovirus exposure and HLA in healthy donors. Study-wide results and limits: Reportedly, cytomegalovirus status was diagnosed with high sensitivity and specificity. Later, an analysis found that TCR clusters from the first cohort tended to co-occur in the 120 or so validation repertoires.

Produced via immunoSEQ multiplex PCR; TCRdb's table is partial and in-frame only. The data show about 160,000 clones, roughly 89% seen once. Germline V gives CDR1 KGHSH, CDR2 LQKENI. CDR3 size: 15 residues. In regard to this clone: The target antigen is unknown. Germline is not matched at one junction end, which may reflect a read error. The same CDR3 arises from other DNA sequences in this sample as well.

The clonotype was recovered from a man in his late teens or twenties in good health and CMV-seropositive. The chain recombines TRBV18 with TRBJ2-7; TRBD2 matches 11 bases. The sample taken for sequencing was PBMCs. The CDR3 DNA reads TGTGCCAGCTCACCAGGGACTAGCGGCTCCCACGAGCAGTACTTC. As protein: CASSPGTSGSHEQYF.